This TCR beta chain was documented in a study of cytomegalovirus exposure and HLA in healthy donors. Looking at the study overall: The approximately 120 validation repertoires were produced on the same platform as the 700 or so repertoires of the first cohort. This was reported in a later analysis. Study results and limitations: According to the study, roughly 160 TCR beta chains were cytomegalovirus-associated.

Clones were sequenced by immunoSEQ multiplex PCR, and TCRdb holds only the in-frame ones, with some missing. The top ten hold approximately 0.95% of the sample, which has a few hundred thousand clones, 70% to 90% seen once. V was cut by 5 bases and J by 5 bases, with 15 bases left in between. The germline gives CDR1 MNHNY, CDR2 SVGAGI (reference sequence). This CDR3 is 14 amino acids long. A note on this clone: As yet, its antigen is unknown.

Sequenced sample: PBMCs. The J gene is TRBJ1-2, the V gene TRBV6-6, with D unresolved. The sequence was collected from a man aged 25-40 years in good health and CMV-seronegative. The CDR3 reads CASSLTIGTYGYTF. The DNA for the CDR3 is TGTGCCAGCAGTCTTACTATCGGTACTTATGGCTACACCTTC.